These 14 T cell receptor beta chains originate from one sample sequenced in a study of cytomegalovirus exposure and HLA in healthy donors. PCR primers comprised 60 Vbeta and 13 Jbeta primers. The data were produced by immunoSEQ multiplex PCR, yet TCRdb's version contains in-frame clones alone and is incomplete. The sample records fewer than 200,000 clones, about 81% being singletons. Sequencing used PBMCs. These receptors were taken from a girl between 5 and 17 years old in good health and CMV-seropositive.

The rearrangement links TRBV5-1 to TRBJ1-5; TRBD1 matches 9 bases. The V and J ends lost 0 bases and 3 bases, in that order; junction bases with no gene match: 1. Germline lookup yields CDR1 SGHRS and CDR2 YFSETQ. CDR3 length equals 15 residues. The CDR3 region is CASSLGQGVNQPQHF. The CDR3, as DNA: TGCGCCAGCAGCTTGGGACAGGGGGTCAATCAGCCCCAGCATTTT.

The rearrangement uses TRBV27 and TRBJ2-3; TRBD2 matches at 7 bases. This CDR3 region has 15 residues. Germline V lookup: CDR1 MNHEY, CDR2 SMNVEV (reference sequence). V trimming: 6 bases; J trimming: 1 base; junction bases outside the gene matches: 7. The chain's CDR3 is CASSPVAGGTDTQYF. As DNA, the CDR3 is TGTGCCAGCAGCCCGGTGGCGGGGGGCACAGATACGCAGTATTTT.

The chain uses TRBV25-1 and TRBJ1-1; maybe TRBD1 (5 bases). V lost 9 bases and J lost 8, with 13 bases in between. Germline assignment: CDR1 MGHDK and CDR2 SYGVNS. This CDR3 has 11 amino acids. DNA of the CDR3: TGTGCCAGTGGCACGGGGGAGGAAGCTTTCTTT. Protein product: CASGTGEEAFF. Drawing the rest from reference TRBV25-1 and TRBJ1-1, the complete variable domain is EADIYQTPRYLVIGTGKKITLECSQTMGHDKMYWYQQDPGMELHLIHYSYGVNSTEKGDLSSESTVSRIRTEHFPLTLESARPSHTSQYLCASGTGEEAFFGQGTRLTVV.

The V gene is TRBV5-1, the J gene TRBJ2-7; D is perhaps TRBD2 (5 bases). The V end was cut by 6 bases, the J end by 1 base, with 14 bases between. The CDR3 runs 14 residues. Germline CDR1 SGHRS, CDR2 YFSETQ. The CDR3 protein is CASNSGSGSYEQYF. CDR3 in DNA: TGCGCCAGCAACTCGGGGTCCGGATCCTACGAGCAGTACTTC. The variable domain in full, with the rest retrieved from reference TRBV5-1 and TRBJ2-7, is KAGVTQTPRYLIKTRGQQVTLSCSPISGHRSVSWYQQTPGQGLQFLFEYFSETQRNKGNFPGRFSGRQFSNSRSEMNVSTLELGDSALYLCASNSGSGSYEQYFGPGTRLTVT.

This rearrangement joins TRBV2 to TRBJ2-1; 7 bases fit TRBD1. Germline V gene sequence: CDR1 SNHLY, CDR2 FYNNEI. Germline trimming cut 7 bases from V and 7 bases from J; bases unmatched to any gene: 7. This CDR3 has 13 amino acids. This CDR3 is CASTITQGNEQFF. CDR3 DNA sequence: TGTGCCAGCACAATAACACAGGGGAATGAGCAGTTCTTC.

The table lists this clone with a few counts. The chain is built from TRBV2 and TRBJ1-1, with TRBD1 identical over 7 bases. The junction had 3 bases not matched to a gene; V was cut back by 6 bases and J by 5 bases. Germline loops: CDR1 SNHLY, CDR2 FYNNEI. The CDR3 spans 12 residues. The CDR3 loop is CASRNRGTEAFF. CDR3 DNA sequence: TGTGCCAGCAGGAACAGGGGTACTGAAGCTTTCTTT. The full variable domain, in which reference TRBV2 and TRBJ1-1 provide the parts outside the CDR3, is EPEVTQTPSHQVTQMGQEVILRCVPISNHLYFYWYRQILGQKVEFLVSFYNNEISEKSEIFDDQFSVERPDGSNFTLKIRSTKLEDSAMYFCASRNRGTEAFFGQGTRLTVV.

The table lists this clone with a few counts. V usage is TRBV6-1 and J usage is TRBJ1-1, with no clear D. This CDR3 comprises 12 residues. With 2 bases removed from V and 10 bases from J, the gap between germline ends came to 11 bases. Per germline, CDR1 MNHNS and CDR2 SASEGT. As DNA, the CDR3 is TGTGCCAGCAGTGAAACCCCGGTCCGAGCTTTCTTT. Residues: CASSETPVRAFF.

The CDR3 here is CASGGELNTEAFF. CDR3 nucleotides: TGTGCCAGCGGGGGCGAGCTGAACACTGAAGCTTTCTTT. The rearrangement links TRBV2 to TRBJ1-1, with D tentatively TRBD1 (6 bases). Trimming left V 8 bases short and J 0 bases short, with 10 bases between. The CDR3 totals 13 residues. CDR1 is SNHLY and CDR2 is FYNNEI in the germline V gene.

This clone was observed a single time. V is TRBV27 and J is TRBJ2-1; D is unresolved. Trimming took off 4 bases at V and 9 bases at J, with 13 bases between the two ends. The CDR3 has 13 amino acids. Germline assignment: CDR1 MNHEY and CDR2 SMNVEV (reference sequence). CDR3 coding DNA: TGTGCCAGCAGTTCATCCCCCCTAAGTGAGCAGTTCTTC. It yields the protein CASSSSPLSEQFF.

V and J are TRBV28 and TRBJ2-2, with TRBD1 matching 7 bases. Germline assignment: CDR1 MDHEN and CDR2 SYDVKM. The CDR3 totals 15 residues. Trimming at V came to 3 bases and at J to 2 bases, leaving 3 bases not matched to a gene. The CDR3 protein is CASSLWDSNTGELFF. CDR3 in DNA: TGTGCCAGCAGTTTGTGGGACAGTAACACCGGGGAGCTGTTTTTT.

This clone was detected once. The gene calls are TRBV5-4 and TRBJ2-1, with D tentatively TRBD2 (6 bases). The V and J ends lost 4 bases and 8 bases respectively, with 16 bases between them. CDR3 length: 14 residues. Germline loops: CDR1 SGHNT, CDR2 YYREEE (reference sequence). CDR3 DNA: TGTGCCAGCAGCAACACACTACGCGGGGATGAGCAGTTCTTC. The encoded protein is CASSNTLRGDEQFF.

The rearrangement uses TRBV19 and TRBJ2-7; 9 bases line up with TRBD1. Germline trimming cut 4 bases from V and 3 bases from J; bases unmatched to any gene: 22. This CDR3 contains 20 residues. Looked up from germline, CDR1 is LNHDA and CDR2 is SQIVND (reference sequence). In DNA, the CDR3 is TGTGCCAGTAGTACGGTTATCGGGACAGGGTACCCCAGGAGAAGCTACGAGCAGTACTTC. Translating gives CASSTVIGTGYPRRSYEQYF.

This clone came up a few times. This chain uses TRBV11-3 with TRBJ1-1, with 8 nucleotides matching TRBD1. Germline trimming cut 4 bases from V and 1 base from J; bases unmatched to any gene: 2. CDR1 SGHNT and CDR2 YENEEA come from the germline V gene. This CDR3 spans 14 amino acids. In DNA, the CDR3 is TGTGCCAGCAGCTCCGACAGGGGGAACACTGAAGCTTTCTTT. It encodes CASSSDRGNTEAFF.

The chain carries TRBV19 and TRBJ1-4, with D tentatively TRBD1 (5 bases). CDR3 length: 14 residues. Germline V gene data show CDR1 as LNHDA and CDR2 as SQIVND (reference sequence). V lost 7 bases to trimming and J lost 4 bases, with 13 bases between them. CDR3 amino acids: CASTMGQFNEKLFF. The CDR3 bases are TGTGCCAGTACCATGGGGCAGTTTAATGAAAAACTGTTTTTT.